The 9 T cell receptor beta chains below come from one sample, sequenced in a study of shared T cell receptors in the human thymus. The table came from immunoSEQ multiplex PCR; TCRdb's copy has only in-frame clones and leaves some out. The top ten hold over 0.008% of the sample, which has hundreds of thousands of clones, 70% to 90% seen once. Separately, the same data were catalogued under a study of human thymus T cells.

Sequenced material: thymocytes. These receptors were taken from a girl in the first two years of life with a congenital heart defect.

The chain has TRBV5-6 and TRBJ1-2, with D possibly TRBD1 on 5 matching bases. Trimming removed 4 bases at V and 2 bases at J, with 12 bases between. The CDR3 runs 14 residues. Germline loops: CDR1 SGHDT, CDR2 YYEEEE. In DNA form, the CDR3 reads TGTGCCAGCAGCACCACACAGGACAACTATGGCTACACCTTC. Residues: CASSTTQDNYGYTF. The whole variable domain, filled in from reference TRBV5-6 and TRBJ1-2, reads DAGVTQSPTHLIKTRGQQVTLRCSPKSGHDTVSWYQQALGQGPQFIFQYYEEEERQRGNFPDRFSGHQFPNYSSELNVNALLLGDSALYLCASSTTQDNYGYTFGSGTRLTVV.

The chain combines TRBV29-1 with TRBJ2-7, with a tentative D call TRBD2 (5 bases). V was cut by 2 bases and J by 2 bases, with 10 bases left in between. This CDR3 comprises 13 residues. Germline V lookup: CDR1 SQVTM, CDR2 ANQGSEA. CDR3 amino acids: CSVESGSPYEQYF. The CDR3 DNA sequence: TGCAGCGTTGAATCGGGGAGCCCCTACGAGCAGTACTTC.

V gene TRBV2 combines with J gene TRBJ1-1; a possible D gene is TRBD1 (5 bases). In germline, CDR1 is SNHLY, CDR2 FYNNEI. V was cut by 4 bases and J by 3 bases, with 21 bases left in between. The CDR3 length is 17 residues. This CDR3 reads CASSVFREGARHTEAFF. The CDR3 DNA reads as TGTGCCAGCAGTGTGTTTCGTGAAGGGGCCCGGCACACTGAAGCTTTCTTT.

The CDR3 region has the DNA TGTGCCAGCAGTGTTGAGCGGGGGGGTTACAATGAGCAGTTCTTC. The encoded protein is CASSVERGGYNEQFF. The V and J genes are TRBV6-1 and TRBJ2-1; TRBD2 matches at 10 bases. The junction had 4 bases not matched to a gene; V was cut back by 4 bases and J by 4 bases. The germline CDR1 and CDR2 sequences are MNHNS and SASEGT. The CDR3 runs to 15 residues.

The chain couples TRBV28 to TRBJ1-5; 8 bases align to TRBD1. Per the germline V gene, CDR1 is MDHEN and CDR2 is SYDVKM. J lost 2 bases, V lost 5 bases, and 8 bases had no gene match. CDR3 size: 16 residues. Here the CDR3 reads CASSITPGQGNQPQHF. In DNA, the CDR3 is TGTGCCAGCAGTATCACCCCGGGACAGGGCAATCAGCCCCAGCATTTT.

The V gene is TRBV19, the J gene TRBJ2-5, with TRBD2 matching 10 bases. The CDR3 consists of 15 residues. Germline CDR1 and CDR2: LNHDA and SQIVND (reference sequence). V was clipped by 3 bases and J by 5 bases; unmatched bases: 6. This CDR3 reads CASSISSGGRETQYF. CDR3 DNA sequence: TGTGCCAGTAGTATCAGTAGCGGGGGGCGGGAGACCCAGTACTTC. Variable domain in full (rest from reference TRBV19 and TRBJ2-5): DGGITQSPKYLFRKEGQNVTLSCEQNLNHDAMYWYRQDPGQGLRLIYYSQIVNDFQKGDIAEGYSVSREKKESFPLTVTSAQKNPTAFYLCASSISSGGRETQYFGPGTRLLVL.

This rearrangement joins TRBV5-8 to TRBJ1-2, with D perhaps matching TRBD1 (6 bases). This CDR3 has 17 residues. Trimming left V 4 bases short and J 4 bases short, with 23 bases between. Germline V CDR1 and CDR2: SGHTS, YDEGEE. CDR3 in amino acids: CASSPGWQGFRGYGYTF. As DNA, the CDR3 is TGTGCCAGCAGCCCCGGGTGGCAGGGGTTCCGAGGCTATGGCTACACCTTC.

V is TRBV28 and J is TRBJ2-7; TRBD1 agrees at 8 bases. The CDR3 is 16 residues long. Per germline, CDR1 MDHEN and CDR2 SYDVKM. J gave up 3 bases and V 5 bases, and 12 bases lay outside the gene matches. CDR3 region: CASSPAGQGICYEQYF. The DNA of the CDR3 is TGTGCCAGCAGTCCCGCCGGACAGGGTATATGCTACGAGCAGTACTTC.

The chain is built from TRBV11-2 and TRBJ1-5, with 7 nucleotides matching TRBD1. The CDR3 loop spans 18 amino acids. The V gene end was trimmed by 0 bases and the J gene end by 0 bases; junction bases not matched to a gene: 8. Per the germline V gene, CDR1 is SGHAT and CDR2 is FQNNGV. Here the CDR3 reads CASSLDPTGRNSNQPQHF. Written as DNA, the CDR3 is TGTGCCAGCAGCTTAGACCCGACAGGGAGGAATAGCAATCAGCCCCAGCATTTT.